This T cell receptor beta chain was recorded in a study of cytomegalovirus exposure and HLA in healthy donors. General study results and limits: Among the CMV-associated chains, three were confirmed in vitro as specific for CMV antigens. Later analysis revealed greater clonal expansion in HLA-associated TCR beta chains than in equally common others. When presence/absence was analysed, sequencing depth was taken to be roughly uniform across donors.

Regarding this clone: Its antigen is still unknown.

Primers for the PCR totalled 60 Vbeta and 13 Jbeta. Authors' data handling: There were about 88 million unique TCR beta chains by a later count, and around 10 million of them were shared. TCRdb's table, derived via immunoSEQ multiplex PCR, lists solely in-frame clones and lacks some. The D gene and trimming were derived from the DNA, and the V and J assignments and clone size from that table. This table holds around 200,000 clones, over 60% found once. From germline, CDR1 is MNHNS and CDR2 SASEGT. This CDR3 comprises 19 residues. V trimming: 2 bases; J trimming: 2 bases; junction bases outside the gene matches: 14.

This TCR derives from a man in his forties in good health and CMV-seronegative. The specimen sequenced was PBMCs. The genes are TRBV6-1 and TRBJ2-4; 8 nucleotides align to TRBD1. The CDR3 protein is CASSERWTGRDYSKNIQYF. The CDR3 DNA reads TGTGCCAGCAGTGAAAGGTGGACAGGGAGAGATTATTCCAAAAACATTCAGTACTTC.